A selection of T cell receptor beta chains follows, all from one sample in a study of CD8+CD57+ T cells in acquired aplastic anemia. MiXCR, run by TCRdb on the reads, gives a single entry per CDR3 protein. The sample lists fewer than 100,000 distinct CDR3 sequences; over 35% were seen once. The source material was sorted CD4+, CD8+, or CD8+CD57+ T cells (not recorded which) from PBMCs. The receptor set was obtained from a human donor in good health, serving as a control. CDR3s include the opening cysteine and the closing phenylalanine or tryptophan.

V gene,J gene,CDR3 protein
TRBV29-1,TRBJ1-2,CSVEGTGARGYTF
TRBV10-3,TRBJ1-2,CAISALVGTVSHTF
TRBV6-1,TRBJ1-5,CASTKGQGHQPQHF
TRBV6-2/TRBV6-3,TRBJ2-5,CASTTQTGQETQYF
TRBV15,TRBJ2-1,CATSIGRGEYNEQFF
TRBV7-2,TRBJ2-7,CASSPAYEQYF
TRBV20-1,TRBJ1-2,CSARQHMTYGHTF
TRBV4-2,TRBJ1-2,CASSQGGGAGYTF
TRBV2,TRBJ2-7,CASSDGTSGSYEQYF
TRBV10-2,TRBJ1-2,CASSERGKGYTF
TRBV20-1,TRBJ2-3,CSARDLGLASADTQYF
TRBV10-1,TRBJ2-2,CANSDRFGEELFF
TRBV7-6,TRBJ2-7,CASSSGQGAGNEQYF
TRBV7-9,TRBJ1-5,CATGQGNQPQHF
TRBV9,TRBJ1-2,CASSVEGTNYGYTF
TRBV4-1,TRBJ2-7,CASSQDPFGHYEQYF
TRBV11-3,TRBJ2-3,CASSRTGYTDTQYF
TRBV25-1,TRBJ1-6,CASSEERGHYNSPLHF
TRBV29-1,TRBJ2-7,CSVDAGQAYEQYF
TRBV20-1,TRBJ2-3,CSARGEAEADTQYF
TRBV10-3,TRBJ1-6,CASCGDGNSPLHF
TRBV7-9,TRBJ2-5,CASSLVGVQETQYF
TRBV7-9,TRBJ2-2,CASSPRETGELFF
TRBV10-3,TRBJ2-5,CAISPGIQETQYF
TRBV29-1,TRBJ1-1,CSVDQGDTEAFF
TRBV15,TRBJ2-3,CATSREWADTDTQYF
TRBV25-1,TRBJ2-1,CASSRGVYNEQFF
TRBV7-9,TRBJ1-2,CASSLGETANYGYTF
TRBV30,TRBJ1-5,CAWTPGTGNQPQHF